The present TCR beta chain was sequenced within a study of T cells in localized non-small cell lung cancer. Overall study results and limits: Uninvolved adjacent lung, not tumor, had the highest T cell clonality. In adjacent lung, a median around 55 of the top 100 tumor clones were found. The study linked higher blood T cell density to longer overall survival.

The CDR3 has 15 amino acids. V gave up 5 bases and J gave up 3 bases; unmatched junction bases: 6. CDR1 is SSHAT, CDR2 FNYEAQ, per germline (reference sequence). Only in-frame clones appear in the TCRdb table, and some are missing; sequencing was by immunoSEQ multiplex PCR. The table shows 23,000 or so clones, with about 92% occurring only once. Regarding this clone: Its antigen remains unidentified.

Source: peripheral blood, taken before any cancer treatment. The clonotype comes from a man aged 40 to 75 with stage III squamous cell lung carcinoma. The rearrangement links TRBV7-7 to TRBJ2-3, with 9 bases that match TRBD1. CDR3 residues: CASSIGQGRTDTQYF. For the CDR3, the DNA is TGTGCCAGCAGCATCGGACAGGGGAGGACAGATACGCAGTATTTT.